This T cell receptor beta chain was identified during a study of metastatic and nonmetastatic thyroid tumors. This clone came up many times. The same CDR3 can be traced to other DNA sequences in this sample. TCRdb redid the clone calls on the PCR reads using MiXCR. The sample lists 30,000 to 35,000 clones; 30% were seen once. Patients were all untreated before their thyroid surgery. V lost 4 bases and J lost 4, with 4 bases in between. CDR1 MDHEN and CDR2 SYDVKM come from the germline V gene. The CDR3 spans 12 residues. The TCR sequence derives from a female donor with papillary thyroid cancer or a benign thyroid nodule (not recorded which). Some clones in this sample may be carry-over from other donors' samples. Sample: blood. This chain links TRBV28 with TRBJ2-2; the D is unclear. The CDR3, as DNA: TGTGCCAGCAGTTCCCTCACCGGGGAGCTGTTTTTT. This encodes CASSSLTGELFF.